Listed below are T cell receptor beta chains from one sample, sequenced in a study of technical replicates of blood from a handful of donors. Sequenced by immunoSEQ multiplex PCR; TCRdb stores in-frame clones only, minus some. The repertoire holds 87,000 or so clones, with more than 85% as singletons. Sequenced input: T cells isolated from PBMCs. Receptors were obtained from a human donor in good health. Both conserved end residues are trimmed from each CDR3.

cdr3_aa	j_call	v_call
ASSTDRSSYNEQF	TRBJ2-1	TRBV7-2
ASSLMSFTDTQY	TRBJ2-3	TRBV27
ASSSPAGKSNYGYT	TRBJ1-2	TRBV5-4
ASRDSTGGGSQPQH	TRBJ1-5	TRBV28
ASSRTGDTEAF	TRBJ1-1	TRBV7-3
ASSVGLSYEQY	TRBJ2-7	TRBV9
ASSQDFSSGRGTQY	TRBJ2-3	TRBV4-1
ASSTPGLAYQETQY	TRBJ2-5	TRBV7-2
ASSQLGTSGRYEQY	TRBJ2-7	TRBV4-2
ASSLAGTGGNTGELF	TRBJ2-2	TRBV5-5
ASSLPGKYNYGYT	TRBJ1-2	TRBV28
ATSAIYRGSEAF	TRBJ1-1	TRBV15
ASSLVQARETQY	TRBJ2-5	TRBV7-6
ASMGTGLSGNTIY	TRBJ1-3	TRBV2